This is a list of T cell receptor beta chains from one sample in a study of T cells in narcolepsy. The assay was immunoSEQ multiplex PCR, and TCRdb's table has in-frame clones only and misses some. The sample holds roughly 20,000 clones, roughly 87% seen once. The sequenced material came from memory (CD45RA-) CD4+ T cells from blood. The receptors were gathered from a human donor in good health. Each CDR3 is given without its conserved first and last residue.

CDR3: ASSEGRLYGYT
J: TRBJ1-2
V: TRBV2

CDR3: ASSPEGIAGEQY
J: TRBJ2-7
V: TRBV9

CDR3: ASTPVGGPETQY
J: TRBJ2-5
V: TRBV5-1

CDR3: ASSFRSRAYEQY
J: TRBJ2-7
V: TRBV5-6

CDR3: ASSLGQLAGGSYNEQF
J: TRBJ2-1
V: TRBV5-1

CDR3: ASSGRESSREKLF
J: TRBJ1-4
V: TRBV9

CDR3: ASAFSRGYGYT
J: TRBJ1-2
V: TRBV6-5

CDR3: ASSFNSNGETQY
J: TRBJ2-5
V: TRBV7-2

CDR3: ASRIQGTAGNTIY
J: TRBJ1-3
V: TRBV28

CDR3: ASSEGFGGRGLSEAF
J: TRBJ1-1
V: TRBV6-1

CDR3: ASSPPGLGVSFEAF
J: TRBJ1-1
V: TRBV9

CDR3: ASSSQGASTEAF
J: TRBJ1-1
V: TRBV5-1

CDR3: ASTGSSGADTQY
J: TRBJ2-3
V: TRBV7-9

CDR3: ATQISLGGDTEAF
J: TRBJ1-1
V: TRBV15

CDR3: ASSRRTGGWEKLF
J: TRBJ1-4
V: TRBV5-6

CDR3: ASSSGSRSEKLF
J: TRBJ1-4
V: TRBV6-1

CDR3: ASSENQGARTHVGELF
J: TRBJ2-2
V: TRBV6-1

CDR3: ASSLGPESEQY
J: TRBJ2-7
V: TRBV7-6

CDR3: ASSPPGGGAGSPLH
J: TRBJ1-6
V: TRBV7-2

CDR3: ASSQAIAGPTYEQY
J: TRBJ2-7
V: TRBV4-2

CDR3: SARGASGNTIY
J: TRBJ1-3
V: TRBV29-1

CDR3: ASSPSAVAEAF
J: TRBJ1-1
V: TRBV5-8

CDR3: ASSQIQGPGETQY
J: TRBJ2-5
V: TRBV14

CDR3: ASSLEISGTQY
J: TRBJ2-3
V: TRBV11-2

CDR3: ASSLGQGTNSPLH
J: TRBJ1-6
V: TRBV5-4

CDR3: ASSSPGQGLSSPLH
J: TRBJ1-6
V: TRBV4-1

CDR3: ASSLGDSIGLYGYT
J: TRBJ1-2
V: TRBV7-2

CDR3: AWSPTGIRAYNSPLH
J: TRBJ1-6
V: TRBV30

CDR3: ASSSSGAYNEQF
J: TRBJ2-1
V: TRBV7-3

CDR3: ASSPQTSATGELF
J: TRBJ2-2
V: TRBV7-6

CDR3: ASSLRGGYGYT
J: TRBJ1-2
V: TRBV27

CDR3: ASSLQGPRSGNTIY
J: TRBJ1-3
V: TRBV7-3

CDR3: ASSFSGTHEQY
J: TRBJ2-7
V: TRBV7-7

CDR3: ASIIGTAFESPLH
J: TRBJ1-6
V: TRBV28

CDR3: ASSVGQGAPNTEAF
J: TRBJ1-1
V: TRBV9

CDR3: ASSPTVLKNAEAF
J: TRBJ1-1
V: TRBV7-2

CDR3: ASSFPGTGYYGYT
J: TRBJ1-2
V: TRBV27

CDR3: ASSFGVAYEQY
J: TRBJ2-7
V: TRBV7-9

CDR3: ASRIAGADNEQF
J: TRBJ2-1
V: TRBV5-1

CDR3: ASSSGQGDNEQF
J: TRBJ2-1
V: TRBV28

CDR3: AISPAGGNEQY
J: TRBJ2-7
V: TRBV10-3

CDR3: ASSSTTEFGWQLSGNTIY
J: TRBJ1-3
V: TRBV18

CDR3: ASSRREQRSTGELF
J: TRBJ2-2
V: TRBV19

CDR3: ASSGRDRNPGNTIY
J: TRBJ1-3
V: TRBV9

CDR3: ASSLGTADEKLF
J: TRBJ1-4
V: TRBV5-1